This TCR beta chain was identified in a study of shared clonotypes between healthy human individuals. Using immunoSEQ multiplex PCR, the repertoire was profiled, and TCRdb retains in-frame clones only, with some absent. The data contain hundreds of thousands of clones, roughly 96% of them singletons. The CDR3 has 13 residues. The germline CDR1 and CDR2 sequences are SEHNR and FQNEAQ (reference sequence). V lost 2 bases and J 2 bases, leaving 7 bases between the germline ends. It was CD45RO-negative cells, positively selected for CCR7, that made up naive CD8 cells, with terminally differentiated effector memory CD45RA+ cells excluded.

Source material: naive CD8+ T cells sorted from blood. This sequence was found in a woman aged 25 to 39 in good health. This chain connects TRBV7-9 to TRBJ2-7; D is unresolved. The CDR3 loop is CASSLSDPYEQYF. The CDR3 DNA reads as TGTGCCAGCAGCTTAAGTGACCCCTACGAGCAGTACTTC.